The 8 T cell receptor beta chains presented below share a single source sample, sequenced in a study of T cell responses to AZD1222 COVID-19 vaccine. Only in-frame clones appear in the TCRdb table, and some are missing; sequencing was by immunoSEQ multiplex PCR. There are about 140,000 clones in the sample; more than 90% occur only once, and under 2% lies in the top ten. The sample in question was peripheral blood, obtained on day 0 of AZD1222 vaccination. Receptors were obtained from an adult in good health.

Written as DNA, the CDR3 is TGTGCCAGCAGTCTGGTCGGGGGGAGTCAGCCCCAGCATTTT. Translating it yields CASSLVGGSQPQHF. The chain links TRBV6-4 to TRBJ1-5; a weak D match, TRBD1 (5 bases). The CDR3 consists of 14 residues. V was shortened by 5 bases and J by 6 bases, with 14 bases between the two germline ends. CDR1 MRHNA and CDR2 SNTAGT come from the germline V gene.

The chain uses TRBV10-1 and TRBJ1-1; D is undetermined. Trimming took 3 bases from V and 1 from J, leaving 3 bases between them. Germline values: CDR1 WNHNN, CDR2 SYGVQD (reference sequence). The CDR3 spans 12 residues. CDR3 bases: TGCGCCAGCAGTGATGAGAACACTGAAGCTTTCTTT. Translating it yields CASSDENTEAFF.

CDR3 residues: CASRAGHSIPGELFF. In DNA, the CDR3 is TGTGCCAGCAGGGCGGGACACTCTATACCCGGGGAGCTGTTTTTT. The gene calls are TRBV7-3 and TRBJ2-2, with D possibly being TRBD1 or TRBD2 (6 bases each). Between the trimmed V and J ends, which lost 6 bases and 6 bases, there was a span of 17 bases. The germline V gene has CDR1 SGHTA and CDR2 FQGTGA. The CDR3 runs 15 residues.

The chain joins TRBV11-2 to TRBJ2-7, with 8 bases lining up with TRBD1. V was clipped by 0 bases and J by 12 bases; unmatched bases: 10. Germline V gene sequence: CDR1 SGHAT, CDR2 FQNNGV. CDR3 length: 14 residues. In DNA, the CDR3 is TGTGCCAGCAGCTTAGAGGGACAGGTAGTTGGTACGTACTTC. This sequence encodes CASSLEGQVVGTYF.

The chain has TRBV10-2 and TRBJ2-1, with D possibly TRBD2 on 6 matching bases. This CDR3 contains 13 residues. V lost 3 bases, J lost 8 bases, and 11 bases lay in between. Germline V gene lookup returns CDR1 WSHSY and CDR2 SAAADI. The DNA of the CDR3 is TGCGCCAGCAGTGATTTGGGGGGAGATGAGCAGTTCTTC. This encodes CASSDLGGDEQFF.

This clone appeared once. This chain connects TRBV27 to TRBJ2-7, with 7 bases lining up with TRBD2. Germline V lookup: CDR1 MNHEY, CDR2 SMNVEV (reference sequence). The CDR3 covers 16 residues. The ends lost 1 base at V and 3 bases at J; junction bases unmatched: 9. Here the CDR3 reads CASSLYGLAESYEQYF. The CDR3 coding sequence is TGTGCCAGCAGTTTATACGGTCTAGCGGAGAGCTACGAGCAGTACTTC.

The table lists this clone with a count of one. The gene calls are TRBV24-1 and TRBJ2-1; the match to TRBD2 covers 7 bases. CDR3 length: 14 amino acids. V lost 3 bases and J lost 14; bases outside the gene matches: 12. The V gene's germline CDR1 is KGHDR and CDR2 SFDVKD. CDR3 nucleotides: TGTGCCACCAGTGATAGTGGGAGGGCCTTTTTTAAGTTCTTC. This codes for CATSDSGRAFFKFF.

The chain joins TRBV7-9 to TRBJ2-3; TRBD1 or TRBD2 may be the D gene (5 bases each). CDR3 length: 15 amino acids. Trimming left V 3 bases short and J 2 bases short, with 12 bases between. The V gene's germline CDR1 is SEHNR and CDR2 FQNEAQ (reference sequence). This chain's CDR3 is CASSFEWDPTDTQYF. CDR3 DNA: TGTGCCAGCAGCTTTGAGTGGGACCCCACAGATACGCAGTATTTT.